This TCR beta chain was captured by sequencing in a study of Ad26.COV2.S vaccination and SARS-CoV-2 variants. Study-wide results and caveats: Vaccine recipients had higher spike-specific TCR breadth than placebo recipients.

The method was immunoSEQ multiplex PCR; TCRdb's version includes in-frame clones alone and lacks a portion of them. The profile shows fewer than 150,000 clones, more than 80% of them singletons. Of note for this clone: The target antigen is unknown.

Germline loops: CDR1 SGHDT, CDR2 YYEEEE. V lost 7 bases and J lost 12, with 14 bases in between. The CDR3 has 12 amino acids. The sequencing used peripheral blood, collected after recovery from COVID-19. This receptor was taken from a human donor who had recovered from COVID-19. The V gene is TRBV5-6, the J gene TRBJ2-6; D is unclear. CDR3 residues: CASFKTPLVLTF. For the CDR3, the DNA is TGTGCCAGCTTCAAGACCCCCCTCGTCCTGACTTTC.